This T cell receptor beta chain was sequenced during a study of shared clonotypes between healthy human individuals. For the study at large: Three plates were used per donor for CD4 naive, three for CD4 memory, two for CD8 naive and one for CD8 memory.

The study ran the assay at deep level. Original processing methods: From ImmunoSEQ came sequences covering only the junction and carrying no quality scores, so filtering differed. Using immunoSEQ multiplex PCR, the repertoire was profiled, and TCRdb retains in-frame clones only, with some absent. V and J calls and clone size are as listed in that table; D and trimming were resolved from the DNA. Among 400,000 or so clones, 90% to 97% were seen once, and the ten largest hold 0.32%. The sequencing input was memory CD8+ T cells sorted from blood. Sample subset: CD45RO+ cells pooled with CCR7-negative TemRA cells. The sequence came from a man aged 25-40 years in good health.

The CDR3 DNA reads TGTGCCAGCAGCCAGGCGGGTCTTTGGGGGCTTACCTACGAGCAGTACTTC. It translates to CASSQAGLWGLTYEQYF. This chain joins TRBV7-2 and TRBJ2-7, with D possibly TRBD1 on 6 matching bases. The CDR3 contains 17 residues. CDR1 SGHTA and CDR2 FQGNSA come from the germline V gene. V dropped 5 bases and J dropped 2 bases, with 22 bases sitting between them.